Listed here are 5 T cell receptor beta chains from one sample, sequenced in a study of vaccination and CD4 T cells after COVID-19. Researchers used the Oncomine TCR Beta short-read assay to sequence DNA from cultured CD4+ T cells. Each CDR3 protein gets one entry after TCRdb re-called the PCR reads with MiXCR. The sample yields around 20,000 distinct CDR3 sequences, 40% to 50% seen once. Their antigens remain unidentified. Sample treatment: approximately nine-day PBMC culture with coronavirus spike peptide pools or control peptides (ViraFEST assay). The sequencing here drew on CD4+ T cells from blood, cultured in vitro, taken before SARS-CoV-2 vaccination. The receptors stem from a human donor who had recovered from COVID-19.

The rearrangement links TRBV7-9 to TRBJ2-3; 8 bases are shared with TRBD1. Germline trimming cut 5 bases from V and 4 bases from J; bases unmatched to any gene: 2. The CDR3 loop spans 13 amino acids. Germline V gene data show CDR1 as SEHNR and CDR2 as FQNEAQ (reference sequence). The CDR3 DNA sequence: TGTGCCAGCAGCGGGACAGGAGCAGATACGCAGTATTTT. Its translation is CASSGTGADTQYF. The whole variable domain, filled in from reference TRBV7-9 and TRBJ2-3, reads DTGVSQNPRHKITKRGQNVTFRCDPISEHNRLYWYRQTLGQGPEFLTYFQNEAQLEKSRLLSDRFSAERPKGSFSTLEIQRTEQGDSAMYLCASSGTGADTQYFGPGTRLTVL.

The rearrangement links TRBV27 to TRBJ2-2; 7 nucleotides agree with TRBD2. The CDR3 contains 16 residues. Germline CDR1 and CDR2: MNHEY and SMNVEV (reference sequence). V lost 5 bases, J lost 0 bases, and 6 bases stayed unmatched. The CDR3 nucleotides read TGTGCCAGCAGTCCCGGGCTAGCGGCGAACACCGGGGAGCTGTTTTTT. It translates to CASSPGLAANTGELFF.

The chain is built from TRBV2 and TRBJ1-5; maybe TRBD1 (5 bases). This CDR3 region has 15 residues. Germline assignment: CDR1 SNHLY and CDR2 FYNNEI. V lost 0 bases to trimming and J lost 0 bases, with 6 bases between them. CDR3 sequence reads: CASSEARGSNQPQHF. CDR3 DNA: TGTGCCAGCAGTGAAGCAAGGGGTAGCAATCAGCCCCAGCATTTT.

Only a few counts were recorded for this clonotype. The V call is TRBV11-2, the J call TRBJ1-1; 7 bases match TRBD1. This CDR3 has 15 residues. Germline V gene data show CDR1 as SGHAT and CDR2 as FQNNGV. The ends lost 1 base at V and 3 bases at J; junction bases unmatched: 5. CDR3 region: CASSLVPTGDTEAFF. As DNA, the CDR3 is TGTGCCAGCAGCTTAGTCCCAACAGGGGACACTGAAGCTTTCTTT.

The chain couples TRBV19 to TRBJ1-1; D is ambiguous. CDR3 size: 13 residues. Germline CDR1 reads LNHDA; CDR2 reads SQIVND (reference sequence). Trimming shortened V by 8 bases and J by 6 bases, and 16 bases separated the two germline ends. The CDR3 sequence is CASAEADRAEAFF. The CDR3 region has the DNA TGTGCCAGTGCTGAGGCGGATCGGGCTGAAGCTTTCTTT.